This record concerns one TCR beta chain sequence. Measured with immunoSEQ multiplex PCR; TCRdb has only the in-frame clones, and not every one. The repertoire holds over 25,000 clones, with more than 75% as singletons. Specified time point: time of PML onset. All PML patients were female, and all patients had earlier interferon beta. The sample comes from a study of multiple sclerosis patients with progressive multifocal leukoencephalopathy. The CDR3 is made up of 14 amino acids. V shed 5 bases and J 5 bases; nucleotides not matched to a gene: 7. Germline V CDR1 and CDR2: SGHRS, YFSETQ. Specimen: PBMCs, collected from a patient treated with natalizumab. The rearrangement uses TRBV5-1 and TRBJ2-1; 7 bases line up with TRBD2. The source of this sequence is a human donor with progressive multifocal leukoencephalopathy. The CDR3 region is CASSSSGLNNEQFF. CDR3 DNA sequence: TGCGCCAGCAGTTCTAGCGGTTTAAACAATGAGCAGTTCTTC.